A selection of T cell receptor beta chains follows, all from one sample in a study of T-cell memory formation after mild COVID-19. MiXCR was run by TCRdb on the 5' RACE reads, yielding one entry per CDR3 protein. The profile shows under 450,000 distinct CDR3 sequences, approximately 14% of them singletons. Sequenced input: PBMCs or a T cell subset sorted from them (not recorded which). The source is a man aged 18 to 30 who had mild COVID-19 (a few samples of this study predate the infection). Cell type and time point are not known. CDR3s include the opening cysteine and the closing phenylalanine or tryptophan. A D gene is named only where the DNA matches it firmly. Rows give clone size only sometimes, using once, few, many, or a class for an expanded clone.

J gene | clone size | D gene | V gene | CDR3 DNA | CDR3 protein
TRBJ1-1 | few | TRBD1 | TRBV3-1 | TGTGCCAGCAGCCAAGATAAAACGACTAGGGACAGGCCCACAGCTTTCTTT | CASSQDKTTRDRPTAFF
TRBJ2-1 | NA | TRBD2 | TRBV3-1 | TGTGCCAGCAGCCAAGATAGGCTAGCGGGGGTTCATGAGCAGTTCTTC | CASSQDRLAGVHEQFF
TRBJ2-1 | NA | TRBD2 | TRBV13 | TGTGCCAGCAGCTCCTTACCGGGACTAGGGACCCGCAATGAGCAGTTCTTC | CASSSLPGLGTRNEQFF
TRBJ2-1 | NA | NA | TRBV7-9 | TGTGCCAGCAGCCCCCCATACGGGGCGTACAATGAGCAGTTCTTC | CASSPPYGAYNEQFF
TRBJ2-3 | few | TRBD2 | TRBV5-1 | TGCGCCAGCAGCTTGGCCCGGACTAGCGGGGGGTATAGCACAGATACGCAGTATTTT | CASSLARTSGGYSTDTQYF
TRBJ2-1 | NA | NA | TRBV7-2 | TGTGCCAGCAGCTTAGGAGCAGGTCCGTCCTACAATGAGCAGTTCTTC | CASSLGAGPSYNEQFF
TRBJ2-1 | NA | TRBD2 | TRBV11-2 | TGTGCCAGCAGCCGAGGGACTAGCGGGGGGCTGACCTACAATGAGCAGTTCTTC | CASSRGTSGGLTYNEQFF
TRBJ2-5 | NA | TRBD2 | TRBV5-8 | TGTGCCAGCAGCTCAGCGGGGGAAGAGACCCAGTACTTC | CASSSAGEETQYF
TRBJ1-1 | NA | NA | TRBV11-2 | TGTGCCAGCAGCTTAGCACGGTCCGGCACTGAAGCTTTCTTT | CASSLARSGTEAFF
TRBJ1-2 | NA | NA | TRBV4-3 | TGCGCCAGCAGCCAGGCCCCTCAGGTCGGCTACACCTTC | CASSQAPQVGYTF
TRBJ2-3 | NA | TRBD2 | TRBV6-6 | TGTGCCAGCAGGCGGCTAGCGGGGGAAGATACGCAGTATTTT | CASRRLAGEDTQYF
TRBJ2-5 | NA | NA | TRBV29-1 | TGCAGCGTTGACCAAAACTTAGGGGTGGCGGAGACCCAGTACTTC | CSVDQNLGVAETQYF
TRBJ2-2 | NA | TRBD1 | TRBV20-1 | TGCAGTGCTCAGGGGGTCGACACCGGGGAGCTGTTTTTT | CSAQGVDTGELFF
TRBJ2-5 | many | TRBD1 | TRBV7-2 | TGTGCCAGCAGCAGCCGGGACAGGGGGCAAGAGACCCAGTACTTC | CASSSRDRGQETQYF
TRBJ2-5 | many | NA | TRBV28 | TGTGCCAGCAGCTCTATGGGGACCCAGTACTTC | CASSSMGTQYF
TRBJ1-3 | NA | NA | TRBV20-1 | TGCAGTGCTACCAAGGAAGGCTTTAACTCTGGAAACACCATATATTTT | CSATKEGFNSGNTIYF
TRBJ2-3 | NA | NA | TRBV20-1 | TGCAGTGCTAACTACCCGAGTGCTGCGCAGTATTTT | CSANYPSAAQYF
TRBJ2-5 | few | NA | TRBV20-1 | TGCAGTGCCCCGGTGCACCTCCAAGAGACCCAGTACTTC | CSAPVHLQETQYF
TRBJ1-2 | NA | NA | TRBV28 | TGTGCCAGCAGTTTATTCAGCGGGGTCCTTGGGGGCTACACCTTC | CASSLFSGVLGGYTF
TRBJ1-2 | NA | NA | TRBV20-1 | TGCAGTGCTAGAGTTGGGGGTGCTAACTATGGCTACACCTTC | CSARVGGANYGYTF
TRBJ1-3 | few | NA | TRBV6-5 | TGTGCCACGGGATTCTCTTACAGGCTTAGCTCTGGAAACACCATATATTTT | CATGFSYRLSSGNTIYF
TRBJ1-2 | few | NA | TRBV4-1 | TGCGCCAGCAGCCAGAGCGGGGGCCGTGAAGGCTACACCTTC | CASSQSGGREGYTF
TRBJ2-2 | few | NA | TRBV7-9 | TGTGCCAGCAGCCCAAACCTAGGGGATTGGGACACCGGGGAGCTGTTTTTT | CASSPNLGDWDTGELFF
TRBJ2-5 | few | NA | TRBV7-2 | TGTGCCAGCAGCCCCGGACCGATGAGGTCAGAGACCCAGTACTTC | CASSPGPMRSETQYF
TRBJ2-1 | NA | TRBD2 | TRBV7-9 | TGTGCCAGCAGCTTCCCCGGACTAGCGGGGGCATCCTACAATGAGCAGTTCTTC | CASSFPGLAGASYNEQFF
TRBJ2-1 | NA | NA | TRBV6-5 | TGTGCCAGCAGTAGTCGGGCGCGGTCCAATGAGCAGTTCTTC | CASSSRARSNEQFF
TRBJ2-5 | few | NA | TRBV15 | TGTGCCACCAGCAAACTTGGAGGGGGCCCCCAAGAGACCCAGTACTTC | CATSKLGGGPQETQYF
TRBJ1-5 | few | NA | TRBV18 | TGTGCCAGCTCACAAACGGAAGGGAACAATCAGCCCCAGCATTTT | CASSQTEGNNQPQHF
TRBJ2-7 | few | TRBD1 | TRBV30 | TGTGCCTGGAATCCAGGGGACAGAGGCTACGAGCAGTACTTC | CAWNPGDRGYEQYF
TRBJ1-2 | NA | TRBD1 | TRBV10-2 | TGCGCCAGCAGTGAGTCGGGGACAGGGCATGGCTACACCTTC | CASSESGTGHGYTF
TRBJ2-3 | many | NA | TRBV5-6 | TGTGCCAGCAGCTCGCTGACTTTGGCTAGCACAGATACGCAGTATTTT | CASSSLTLASTDTQYF
TRBJ1-4 | few | NA | TRBV7-8 | TGTGCCAGCAGCTTAAACGGGGGGCAGGAAAAACTGTTTTTT | CASSLNGGQEKLFF
TRBJ2-2 | few | NA | TRBV21-1 | TGTGCCAGCCGACACGAGAACACCGGGGAGCTGTTTTTT | CASRHENTGELFF
TRBJ2-2 | few | TRBD2 | TRBV7-3 | TGTGCCAGCAGCCTAGCGGGGGGCTCCGGGGAGCTGTTTTTT | CASSLAGGSGELFF
TRBJ1-2 | NA | NA | TRBV18 | TGTGCCAGCTCACCGCGGGCCGGCGGCTACACCTTC | CASSPRAGGYTF
TRBJ2-2 | NA | NA | TRBV30 | TGTGCCTGGAAAAGCACCGGGGAGCTGTTTTTT | CAWKSTGELFF
TRBJ1-5 | NA | NA | TRBV6-5 | TGTGCCAGCAAATTCGAAGCCAGTGGGGAAAATCAGCCCCAGCATTTT | CASKFEASGENQPQHF
TRBJ1-2 | once | NA | TRBV7-2 | TGTGCCAGCAGCCCGCAGGGTGGCAGATTAAACTATGGCTACACCTTC | CASSPQGGRLNYGYTF
TRBJ1-1 | NA | NA | TRBV6-2/TRBV6-3 | TGTGCCAGCAGTTGGTCAGATCGGACTGAAGCTTTCTTT | CASSWSDRTEAFF
TRBJ1-3 | NA | TRBD1 | TRBV5-1 | TGCGCCAGCAGCCAAGGGACAGTTGGAAACACCATATATTTT | CASSQGTVGNTIYF
TRBJ2-3 | few | TRBD1 | TRBV10-2 | TGCGCCAGCAGGCGACAGGGGCCCACAGATACGCAGTATTTT | CASRRQGPTDTQYF
TRBJ2-3 | few | NA | TRBV4-3 | TGCGCCAGCAGCCAAGAAGGGCGGTGGGCTGGAGATACGCAGTATTTT | CASSQEGRWAGDTQYF
TRBJ2-7 | few | NA | TRBV6-6 | TGTGCCACCCAACCAACACTAGAAACTACGAGGCAGTACTTC | CATQPTLETTRQYF
TRBJ2-5 | few | NA | TRBV29-1 | TGCAGCGTTGAATCCTTAGAGACCCAGTACTTC | CSVESLETQYF
TRBJ2-1 | many | TRBD2 | TRBV12-3/TRBV12-4 | TGTGCCAGTAGACCCCCCGGCGGGAGGAATGAGCAGTTCTTC | CASRPPGGRNEQFF
TRBJ1-2 | many | NA | TRBV5-1 | TGCGCCACTAAACAGGGTGAGGAGGGCTACACCTTC | CATKQGEEGYTF
TRBJ2-1 | NA | NA | TRBV6-5 | TGTGCCAGCAGTCACACGGGGACCCTGGAGTTCTTC | CASSHTGTLEFF
TRBJ2-5 | NA | NA | TRBV7-9 | TGTGCCAGCACTTTCGGACAGCTCCAAGAGACCCAGTACTTC | CASTFGQLQETQYF
TRBJ1-6 | many | NA | TRBV4-1 | TGCGCCAGCAGGAACACTGCAAATAATTCACCCCTCCACTTT | CASRNTANNSPLHF
TRBJ1-5 | NA | NA | TRBV6-2/TRBV6-3 | TGTGCCACAGGGATTCAGCCCCAGCATTTT | CATGIQPQHF
TRBJ1-5 | few | TRBD1 | TRBV6-6 | TGTGCCAGCAGTTACTCCACAGACAGGGACCGCAATCAGCCCCAGCATTTT | CASSYSTDRDRNQPQHF
TRBJ2-6 | NA | NA | TRBV21-1 | TGTGCCAGCAGCAACGAGGCCAACGTCCTGACTTTC | CASSNEANVLTF
TRBJ1-6 | NA | TRBD1 | TRBV2 | TGTGCCAGCAGGGACCGGGACAGGGGGTTTTCACCCCTCCACTTT | CASRDRDRGFSPLHF
TRBJ1-6 | many | NA | TRBV7-3 | TGTGCCAGCAGCTTAACACAGGGTTCACCCCTCCACTTT | CASSLTQGSPLHF
TRBJ2-2 | NA | NA | TRBV6-6 | TGTGCCAGCAGTCCTCGGCTAGCTGTCCCCGGGGAGCTGTTTTTT | CASSPRLAVPGELFF
TRBJ1-2 | few | NA | TRBV6-5 | TGTGCCAGCAGTCCCGATACGTCAGCTAACTATGGCTACACCTTC | CASSPDTSANYGYTF
TRBJ1-2 | few | NA | TRBV20-1 | TGCAGTGCTCCCCGGGCCTACTATGGCTACACCTTC | CSAPRAYYGYTF
TRBJ2-2 | NA | NA | TRBV10-3 | TGTGCCATCAGTGCGCAGAGCACCGGGGAGCTGTTTTTT | CAISAQSTGELFF